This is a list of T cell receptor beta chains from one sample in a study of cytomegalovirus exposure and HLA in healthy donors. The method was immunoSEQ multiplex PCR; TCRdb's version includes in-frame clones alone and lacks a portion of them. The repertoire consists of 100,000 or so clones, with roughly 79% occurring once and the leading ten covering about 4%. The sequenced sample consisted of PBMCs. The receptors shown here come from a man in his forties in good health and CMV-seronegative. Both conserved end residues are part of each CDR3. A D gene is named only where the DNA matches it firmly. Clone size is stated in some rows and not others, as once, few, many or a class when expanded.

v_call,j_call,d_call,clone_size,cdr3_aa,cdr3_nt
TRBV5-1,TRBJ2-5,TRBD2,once,CASSLAGGQETQYF,TGCGCCAGCAGCTTAGCGGGGGGGCAAGAGACCCAGTACTTC
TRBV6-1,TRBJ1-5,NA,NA,CASIWTADSNQPQHF,TGTGCCAGCATTTGGACAGCTGATAGCAATCAGCCCCAGCATTTT
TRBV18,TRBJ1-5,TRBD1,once,CASSPGTGGDQPQHF,TGTGCCAGCTCACCCGGGACAGGCGGCGATCAGCCCCAGCATTTT
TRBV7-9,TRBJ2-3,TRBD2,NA,CSSSPLLAGGTDTQYF,TGTTCCAGCAGCCCGTTACTAGCGGGGGGAACAGATACGCAGTATTTT
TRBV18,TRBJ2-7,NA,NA,CASSPERTQYF,TGTGCCAGCTCACCTGAGCGGACGCAGTACTTC
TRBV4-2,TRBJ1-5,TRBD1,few,CASSQTGYSNQPQHF,TGTGCCAGCAGCCAGACAGGGTATAGCAATCAGCCCCAGCATTTT
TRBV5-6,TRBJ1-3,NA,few,CASSLRASSGNTIYF,TGTGCCAGCAGCTTGAGAGCATCCTCTGGAAACACCATATATTTT
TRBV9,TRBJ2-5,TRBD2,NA,CASSVDLASGEETQYF,TGTGCCAGCAGCGTAGATCTTGCTAGCGGGGAAGAGACCCAGTACTTC
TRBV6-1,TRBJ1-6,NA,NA,CASSERQANSPLHF,TGTGCCAGCAGTGAACGACAAGCAAATTCCCCCCTCCACTTT
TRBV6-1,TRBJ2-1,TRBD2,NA,CASSEARTSGGNEQFF,TGTGCCAGCAGTGAAGCGAGGACTAGCGGGGGGAATGAGCAGTTCTTC
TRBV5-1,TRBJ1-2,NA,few,CASSEQGFGYTF,TGCGCCAGCAGCGAACAGGGATTTGGCTACACCTTC
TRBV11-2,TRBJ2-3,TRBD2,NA,CASSPGTSGLQYF,TGTGCCAGCAGCCCAGGGACTAGCGGGCTGCAGTATTTT
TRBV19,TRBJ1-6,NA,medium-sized,CASRPLLGGASPLHF,TGTGCCAGTAGACCCCTGCTCGGAGGGGCTTCACCCCTCCACTTT
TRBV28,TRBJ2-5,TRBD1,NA,CASSDPRGQALETQYF,TGTGCCAGCAGTGACCCCCGGGGACAGGCGTTGGAGACCCAGTACTTC
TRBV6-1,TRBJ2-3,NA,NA,CASSEQGLVSTDTQYF,TGTGCCAGCAGTGAACAGGGCCTAGTCAGCACAGATACGCAGTATTTT
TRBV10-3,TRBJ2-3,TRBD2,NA,CAISGRGLAGGQADTQYF,TGTGCCATCAGTGGAAGAGGACTAGCGGGGGGGCAGGCAGATACGCAGTATTTT
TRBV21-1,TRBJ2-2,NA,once,CASSKDGPPGQGAFSDTGELFF,TGTGCCAGCAGCAAAGATGGACCCCCGGGACAGGGGGCTTTTTCGGACACCGGGGAGCTGTTTTTT
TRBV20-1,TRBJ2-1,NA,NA,CSAKQGEQFF,TGCAGTGCTAAACAGGGTGAGCAGTTCTTC
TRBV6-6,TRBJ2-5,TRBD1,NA,CASSYGQGWEQYF,TGTGCCAGCAGTTACGGACAGGGGTGGGAGCAGTACTTC
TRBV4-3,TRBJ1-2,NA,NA,CASSQEQGNYGYTF,TGCGCCAGCAGCCAAGAACAGGGCAACTATGGCTACACCTTC
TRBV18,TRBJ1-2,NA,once,CASSPLGQKINGYTF,TGTGCCAGCTCACCCCTCGGACAGAAGATCAATGGCTACACCTTC
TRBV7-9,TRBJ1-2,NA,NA,CASSLESANYGYTF,TGTGCCAGCAGCTTAGAGTCAGCTAACTATGGCTACACCTTC
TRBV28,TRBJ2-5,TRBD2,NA,CASSRLAGVVETQYF,TGTGCCAGCAGTCGGTTAGCGGGGGTTGTAGAGACCCAGTACTTC
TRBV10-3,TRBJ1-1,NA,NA,CALRYSGDMNTEAFF,TGTGCCCTCCGTTACTCAGGGGATATGAACACTGAAGCTTTCTTT
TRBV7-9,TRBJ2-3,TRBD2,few,CSSSADLAGGTDTQYF,TGTTCCAGCAGCGCCGACCTAGCGGGGGGGACGGATACGCAGTATTTT
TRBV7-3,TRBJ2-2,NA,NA,CASSLMPGRNGELFF,TGTGCCAGCAGCTTAATGCCGGGGAGAAACGGGGAGCTGTTTTTT
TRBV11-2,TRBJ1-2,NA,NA,CASSLRFALGYTF,TGTGCCAGCAGCTTGAGATTTGCCTTGGGCTACACCTTC
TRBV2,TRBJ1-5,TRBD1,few,CASSPERGRNQPQHF,TGTGCCAGCAGCCCCGAAAGGGGGCGGAATCAGCCCCAGCATTTT
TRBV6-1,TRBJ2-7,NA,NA,CASRVAGANYEQYF,TGTGCCAGCAGGGTGGCGGGGGCAAACTACGAGCAGTACTTC
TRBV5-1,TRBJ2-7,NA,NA,CASSQGSYEQYF,TGCGCCAGCAGCCAGGGCTCCTACGAGCAGTACTTC
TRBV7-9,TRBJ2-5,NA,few,CASSLSATLKTQYF,TGTGCCAGCAGCTTATCTGCGACACTCAAGACCCAGTACTTC
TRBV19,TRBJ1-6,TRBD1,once,CASSTLGQGNNSPLHF,TGTGCCAGTAGTACCCTGGGACAGGGGAATAATTCACCCCTCCACTTT
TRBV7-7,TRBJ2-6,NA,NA,CASSTTGANVLTF,TGTGCCAGCAGCACAACAGGGGCCAACGTCCTGACTTTC
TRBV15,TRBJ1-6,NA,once,CATSREATPYSPLHF,TGTGCCACCAGCAGGGAGGCGACACCTTATTCACCCCTCCACTTT
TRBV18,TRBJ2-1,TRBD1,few,CASSPKDRDPDHEQFF,TGTGCCAGCTCCCCTAAGGACAGGGATCCCGATCATGAGCAGTTCTTC
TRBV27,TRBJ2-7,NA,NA,CASRTGGGYEQYF,TGTGCCAGCAGAACAGGGGGGGGTTACGAGCAGTACTTC
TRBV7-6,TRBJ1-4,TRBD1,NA,CASAGGLGNEKLFF,TGTGCCAGCGCAGGGGGCTTGGGTAATGAAAAACTGTTTTTT
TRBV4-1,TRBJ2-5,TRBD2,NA,CASSKTSGAEEETQYF,TGCGCCAGCAGCAAAACTAGCGGGGCCGAGGAGGAGACCCAGTACTTC
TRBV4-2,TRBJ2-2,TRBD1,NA,CASSQNSGGGGELFF,TGTGCCAGCAGCCAAAATTCAGGGGGCGGCGGGGAGCTGTTTTTT
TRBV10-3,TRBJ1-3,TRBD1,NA,CAISGRQGARPTDTIYF,TGTGCCATCAGTGGGAGACAGGGGGCGCGACCGACGGACACCATATATTTT
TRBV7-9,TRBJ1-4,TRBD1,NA,CSSSPPRGGTGIEKLFF,TGTTCCAGCAGCCCACCAAGGGGTGGGACAGGGATTGAAAAACTGTTTTTT
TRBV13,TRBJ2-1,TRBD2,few,CASSSGTSGGNEQFF,TGTGCCAGCAGCTCAGGGACTAGCGGGGGCAATGAGCAGTTCTTC
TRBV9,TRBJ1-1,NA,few,CASSPEVEGEMEAFF,TGTGCCAGCAGCCCAGAGGTTGAGGGGGAGATGGAAGCTTTCTTT
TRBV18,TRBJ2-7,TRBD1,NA,CASSQFTRDSYDEQYF,TGTGCCAGCTCACAATTTACCCGGGACAGCTACGACGAGCAGTACTTC
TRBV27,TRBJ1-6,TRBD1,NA,CASSSPPGGYNSPLHF,TGTGCCAGCAGTTCCCCCCCAGGGGGCTATAATTCACCCCTCCACTTT
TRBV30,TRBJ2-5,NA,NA,CAWSVRRRETQYF,TGTGCCTGGAGTGTACGGAGGAGAGAGACCCAGTACTTC
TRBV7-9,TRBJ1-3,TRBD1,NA,CASSPDRAGNTIYF,TGTGCCAGCAGCCCAGACAGGGCCGGAAACACCATATATTTT
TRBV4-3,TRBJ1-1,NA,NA,CASSQSGGTEAFF,TGCGCCAGCAGCCAGAGCGGGGGCACTGAAGCTTTCTTT
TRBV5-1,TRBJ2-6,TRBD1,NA,CASSSRGTGVSGANVLTF,TGCGCCAGCAGCTCGAGGGGGACAGGGGTATCTGGGGCCAACGTCCTGACTTTC
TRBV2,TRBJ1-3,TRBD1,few,CASRTGTFNTIYF,TGTGCCAGCAGGACAGGGACTTTCAACACCATATATTTT
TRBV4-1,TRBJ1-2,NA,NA,CASSQGQIYGYTF,TGCGCCAGCAGCCAAGGACAGATCTATGGCTACACCTTC
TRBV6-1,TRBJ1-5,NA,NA,CASSEEEGRGGSSNQPQHF,TGTGCCAGCAGTGAGGAGGAGGGACGGGGGGGGTCGAGCAATCAGCCCCAGCATTTT
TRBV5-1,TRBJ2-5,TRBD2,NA,CASSQGLAGGKTQYF,TGCGCCAGCAGCCAAGGACTAGCGGGGGGCAAGACCCAGTACTTC
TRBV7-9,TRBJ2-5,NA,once,CSSSQQEETQYF,TGTTCCAGCAGCCAACAAGAAGAGACCCAGTACTTC